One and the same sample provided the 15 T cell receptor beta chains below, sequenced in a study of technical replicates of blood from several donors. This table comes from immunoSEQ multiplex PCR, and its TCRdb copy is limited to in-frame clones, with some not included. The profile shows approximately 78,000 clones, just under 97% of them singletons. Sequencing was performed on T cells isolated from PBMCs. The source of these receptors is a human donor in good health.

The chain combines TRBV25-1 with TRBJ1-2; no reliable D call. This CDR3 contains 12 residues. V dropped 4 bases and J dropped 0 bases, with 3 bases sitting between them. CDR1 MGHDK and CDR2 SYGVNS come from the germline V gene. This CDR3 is CASSATNYGYTF. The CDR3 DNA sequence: TGTGCCAGCAGTGCTACTAACTATGGCTACACCTTC.

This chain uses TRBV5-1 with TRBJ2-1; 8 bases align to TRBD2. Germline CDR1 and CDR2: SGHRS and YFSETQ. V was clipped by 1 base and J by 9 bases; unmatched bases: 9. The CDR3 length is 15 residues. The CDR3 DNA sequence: TGCGCCAGCAGCTTGTCACCGGGACTAGGCATTGAGCAGTTCTTC. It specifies CASSLSPGLGIEQFF.

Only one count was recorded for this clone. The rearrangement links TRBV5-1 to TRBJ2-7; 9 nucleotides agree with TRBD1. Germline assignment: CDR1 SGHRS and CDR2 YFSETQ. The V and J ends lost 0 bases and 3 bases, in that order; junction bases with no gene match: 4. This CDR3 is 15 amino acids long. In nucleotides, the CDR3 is TGCGCCAGCAGCTTGGGGACAGGGGTAGACTACGAGCAGTACTTC. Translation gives CASSLGTGVDYEQYF. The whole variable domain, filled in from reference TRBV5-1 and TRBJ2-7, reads KAGVTQTPRYLIKTRGQQVTLSCSPISGHRSVSWYQQTPGQGLQFLFEYFSETQRNKGNFPGRFSGRQFSNSRSEMNVSTLELGDSALYLCASSLGTGVDYEQYFGPGTRLTVT.

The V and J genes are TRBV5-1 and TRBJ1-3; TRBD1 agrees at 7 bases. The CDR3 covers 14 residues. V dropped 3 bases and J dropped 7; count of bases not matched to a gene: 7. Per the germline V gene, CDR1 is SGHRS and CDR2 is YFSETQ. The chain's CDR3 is CASSSDRERNTIYF. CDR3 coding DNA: TGCGCCAGCAGCTCTGACAGGGAACGGAACACCATATATTTT.

The CDR3: CASSLTLAIFDTGELFF. In DNA form, the CDR3 reads TGCGCCAGCAGCTTAACTTTAGCGATTTTCGACACCGGGGAGCTGTTTTTT. This sequence joins TRBV5-1 and TRBJ2-2; D might be TRBD2 (5 bases). The CDR3 contains 17 residues. The germline V and J ends were trimmed by 2 bases and 3 bases, with 17 bases remaining between them. Germline CDR1 and CDR2: SGHRS and YFSETQ.

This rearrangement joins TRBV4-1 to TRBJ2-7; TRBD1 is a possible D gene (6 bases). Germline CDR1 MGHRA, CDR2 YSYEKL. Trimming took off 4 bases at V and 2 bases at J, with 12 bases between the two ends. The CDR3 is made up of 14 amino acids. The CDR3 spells CASSPLTGPYEQYF. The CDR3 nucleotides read TGCGCCAGCAGCCCCCTTACAGGGCCCTACGAGCAGTACTTC.

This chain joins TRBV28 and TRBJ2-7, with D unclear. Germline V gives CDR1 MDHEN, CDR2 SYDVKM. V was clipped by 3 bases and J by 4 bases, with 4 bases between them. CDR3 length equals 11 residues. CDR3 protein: CASSFLYEQYF. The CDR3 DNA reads TGTGCCAGCAGTTTCCTGTACGAGCAGTACTTC.

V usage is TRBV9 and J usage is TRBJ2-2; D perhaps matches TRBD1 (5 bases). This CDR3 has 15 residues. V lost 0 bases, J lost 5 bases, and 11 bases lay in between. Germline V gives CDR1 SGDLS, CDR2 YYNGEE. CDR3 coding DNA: TGTGCCAGCAGCGTAGATGGCAGGGTGACCGGGGAGCTGTTTTTT. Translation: CASSVDGRVTGELFF.

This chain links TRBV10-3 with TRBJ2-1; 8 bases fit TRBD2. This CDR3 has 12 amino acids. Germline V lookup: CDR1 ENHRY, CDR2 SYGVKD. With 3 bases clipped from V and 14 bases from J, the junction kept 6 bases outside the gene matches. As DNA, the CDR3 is TGTGCCATCAGTGATGACGGGGGGGCCGAGTTCTTC. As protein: CAISDDGGAEFF.

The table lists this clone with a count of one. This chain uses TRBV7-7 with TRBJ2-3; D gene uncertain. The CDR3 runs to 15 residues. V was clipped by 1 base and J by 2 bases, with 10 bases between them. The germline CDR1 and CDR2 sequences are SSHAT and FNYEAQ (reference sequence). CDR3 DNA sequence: TGTGCCAGCAGCTTAGGTACGGGTAACACAGATACGCAGTATTTT. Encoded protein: CASSLGTGNTDTQYF.

DNA for the CDR3: TGTGCCAGCAGTTTAGAAGGGGCAGCTAACTATGGCTACACCTTC. Translation: CASSLEGAANYGYTF. The chain carries TRBV27 and TRBJ1-2; weak D call: TRBD1 (5 bases). The CDR3 is 15 residues long. The ends were cut back, 2 bases at V and 0 bases at J, with 10 bases in the middle. CDR1 MNHEY and CDR2 SMNVEV come from the germline V gene (reference sequence).

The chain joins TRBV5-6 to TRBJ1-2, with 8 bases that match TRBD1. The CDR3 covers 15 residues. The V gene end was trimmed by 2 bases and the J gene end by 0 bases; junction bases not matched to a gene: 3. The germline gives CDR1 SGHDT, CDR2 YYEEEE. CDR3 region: CASSFWDRPNYGYTF. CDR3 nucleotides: TGTGCCAGCAGCTTTTGGGACAGGCCTAACTATGGCTACACCTTC.

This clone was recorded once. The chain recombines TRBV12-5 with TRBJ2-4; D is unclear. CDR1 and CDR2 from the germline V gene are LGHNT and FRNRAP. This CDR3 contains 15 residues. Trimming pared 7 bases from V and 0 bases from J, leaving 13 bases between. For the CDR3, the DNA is TGTGCTAGTGCCCTAGTGCCCCTAGCCAAAAACATTCAGTACTTC. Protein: CASALVPLAKNIQYF.

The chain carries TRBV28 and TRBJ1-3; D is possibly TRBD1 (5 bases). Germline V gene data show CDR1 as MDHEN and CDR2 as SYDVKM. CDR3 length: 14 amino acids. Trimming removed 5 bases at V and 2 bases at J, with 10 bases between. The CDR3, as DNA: TGTGCCAGCAGTCAGGGAAAAGCTGGAAACACCATATATTTT. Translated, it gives CASSQGKAGNTIYF.

CDR3: CATSRRAGAGNEQFF. DNA for the CDR3: TGTGCCACCAGCAGACGAGCGGGAGCGGGCAATGAGCAGTTCTTC. The genes are TRBV15 and TRBJ2-1; 8 bases align to TRBD2. Germline lookup yields CDR1 LNHNV and CDR2 YYDKDF (reference sequence). Trimming at V came to 2 bases and at J to 6 bases, leaving 6 bases not matched to a gene. CDR3 size: 15 residues.